This is a list of T cell receptor beta chains from one sample in a study of OX40 agonist ivuxolimab in advanced cancers. Produced via immunoSEQ multiplex PCR; TCRdb's table is partial and in-frame only. The data show about 150,000 clones, 90% to 95% seen once. The sequenced sample was CD4+ or CD8+ T cells sorted from blood, obtained in a trial of the OX40 agonist ivuxolimab. The origin of the receptors is an adult with an advanced solid tumor such as melanoma, head and neck, liver or kidney cancer. The CDR3 runs from the conserved cysteine through the conserved F or W. D genes are given only for firm matches. Clone size is stated in some rows and not others, as once, few, many or a class when expanded.

J gene: TRBJ2-5
D gene: .
V gene: TRBV29-1
clone size: .
CDR3 DNA: TGCAGCGTTAACTCCCCCGTTTTGGAGGCGCCGGGGACGACCCAGTACTTC
CDR3 protein: CSVNSPVLEAPGTTQYF

J gene: TRBJ2-7
D gene: .
V gene: TRBV5-4
clone size: .
CDR3 DNA: TGTGCCAGCAGCTGGGACCACACGCGGGAGCAGTACTTC
CDR3 protein: CASSWDHTREQYF

J gene: TRBJ2-1
D gene: .
V gene: TRBV25-1
clone size: .
CDR3 DNA: TGTGCCAGCAGACGCACCGGGGGCAATGAGCAGTTCTTC
CDR3 protein: CASRRTGGNEQFF

J gene: TRBJ2-3
D gene: .
V gene: TRBV5-1
clone size: .
CDR3 DNA: TGCGCCAGCAGCTTGCATGGCCTCGGCACAGATACGCAGTATTTT
CDR3 protein: CASSLHGLGTDTQYF

J gene: TRBJ1-4
D gene: .
V gene: TRBV28
clone size: .
CDR3 DNA: TGTGCCAGCACCCTCTGGGGGAGGGGGGAAAAACTGTTTTTT
CDR3 protein: CASTLWGRGEKLFF

J gene: TRBJ1-2
D gene: TRBD1
V gene: TRBV5-1
clone size: few
CDR3 DNA: TGCGCCAGCAGCGAATACTTGGACAGGTGCTACACCTTC
CDR3 protein: CASSEYLDRCYTF

J gene: TRBJ2-2
D gene: .
V gene: TRBV4-3
clone size: .
CDR3 DNA: TGCGCCAGCAGCCTTAATTATATGAACACCGGGGAGCTGTTTTTT
CDR3 protein: CASSLNYMNTGELFF

J gene: TRBJ2-5
D gene: .
V gene: TRBV9
clone size: .
CDR3 DNA: TGTGCCAGCAGCCCCCAAGCCGAGTGGGGTGGGGAGACCCAGTACTTC
CDR3 protein: CASSPQAEWGGETQYF

J gene: TRBJ1-3
D gene: .
V gene: TRBV6-1
clone size: .
CDR3 DNA: TGTGCCAGCAGTGAAGGGACAGCCCGAAACACCATATATTTT
CDR3 protein: CASSEGTARNTIYF

J gene: TRBJ2-3
D gene: .
V gene: TRBV6-5
clone size: .
CDR3 DNA: TGTGCCAGCTCCCAGGGCCACGCAAGGCCAGATACGCAGTATTTT
CDR3 protein: CASSQGHARPDTQYF

J gene: TRBJ2-7
D gene: .
V gene: TRBV6-6
clone size: .
CDR3 DNA: TGTGCCAGCATTGGCTACCCCTCCTACGAGCAGTACTTC
CDR3 protein: CASIGYPSYEQYF

J gene: TRBJ2-1
D gene: TRBD2
V gene: TRBV28
clone size: .
CDR3 DNA: TGTGCCAGCAGTCTCCGGACTAGCGGGAGACGAGGTGAGCAGTTCTTC
CDR3 protein: CASSLRTSGRRGEQFF

J gene: TRBJ2-3
D gene: .
V gene: TRBV5-1
clone size: .
CDR3 DNA: TGCGCCAGCAGCGCCCAGGGGCCGCCGGCCACAGATACGCAGTATTTT
CDR3 protein: CASSAQGPPATDTQYF

J gene: TRBJ1-1
D gene: .
V gene: TRBV6-6
clone size: .
CDR3 DNA: TGTGCCAGCAGTTACTCTGGAGGGGCCTTGAACACTGAAGCTTTCTTT
CDR3 protein: CASSYSGGALNTEAFF

J gene: TRBJ2-7
D gene: .
V gene: TRBV7-6
clone size: .
CDR3 DNA: TGTGCCAGCAGCTTAGCGCGAGGGAATGGGGCCTACGAGCAGTACTTC
CDR3 protein: CASSLARGNGAYEQYF

J gene: TRBJ1-5
D gene: .
V gene: TRBV7-2
clone size: .
CDR3 DNA: TGTGCCAGCAGCTTCGGACCCAGCAATCAGCCCCAGCATTTT
CDR3 protein: CASSFGPSNQPQHF

J gene: TRBJ1-3
D gene: .
V gene: TRBV25-1
clone size: .
CDR3 DNA: TGTGCCAGCAGGGGGGGGGACCTGGGAAACACCATATATTTT
CDR3 protein: CASRGGDLGNTIYF

J gene: TRBJ1-1
D gene: .
V gene: TRBV25-1
clone size: .
CDR3 DNA: TGTGCCAGCAGTAGGAACACTGAAGCTTTCTTT
CDR3 protein: CASSRNTEAFF

J gene: TRBJ2-2
D gene: .
V gene: TRBV11-3
clone size: .
CDR3 DNA: TGTGCCAGCAGCTGGGGGCCCAACACCGGGGAGCTGTTTTTT
CDR3 protein: CASSWGPNTGELFF

J gene: TRBJ2-3
D gene: TRBD2
V gene: TRBV28
clone size: .
CDR3 DNA: TGTGCCAGCAGTCCCGCCCGGGGGGTAGATACGCAGTATTTT
CDR3 protein: CASSPARGVDTQYF

J gene: TRBJ1-4
D gene: .
V gene: TRBV4-1
clone size: .
CDR3 DNA: TGCGCCAGCAGCCCGACTGACCGGGTAGCTAATGAAAAACTGTTTTTT
CDR3 protein: CASSPTDRVANEKLFF

J gene: TRBJ2-3
D gene: TRBD2
V gene: TRBV7-3
clone size: .
CDR3 DNA: TGTGCCAGCAGCTCCGGGACTAGCGAGACCACAGATACGCAGTATTTT
CDR3 protein: CASSSGTSETTDTQYF

J gene: TRBJ2-2
D gene: .
V gene: TRBV18
clone size: .
CDR3 DNA: TGTGCCAGCTCACCGACAGCCACGGGCACCGGGGAGCTGTTTTTT
CDR3 protein: CASSPTATGTGELFF

J gene: TRBJ1-5
D gene: .
V gene: TRBV7-2
clone size: .
CDR3 DNA: TGTGCCAGCAGCGTTACCCAGGGGAAGGGCAATCAGCCCCAGCATTTT
CDR3 protein: CASSVTQGKGNQPQHF

J gene: TRBJ1-2
D gene: .
V gene: TRBV12-5
clone size: .
CDR3 DNA: TGTGCTAGTGCCCCGGCCGCCCTTGGGGCAGGGGCCCTAACCCTCTATGGCTACACCTTC
CDR3 protein: CASAPAALGAGALTLYGYTF

J gene: TRBJ1-1
D gene: TRBD1
V gene: TRBV5-1
clone size: .
CDR3 DNA: TGCGCCAGCAGGACCCAGACAGGGGCCGGAGCTTTCTTT
CDR3 protein: CASRTQTGAGAFF

J gene: TRBJ2-3
D gene: TRBD2
V gene: TRBV9
clone size: .
CDR3 DNA: TGTGCCAGCAGCTCCCGGGGGGACCCGAGCACAGATACGCAGTATTTT
CDR3 protein: CASSSRGDPSTDTQYF

J gene: TRBJ2-1
D gene: .
V gene: TRBV7-3
clone size: .
CDR3 DNA: TGTGCCAGCAGCTTAACGTGGGCGGCATCCTACAATGAGCAGTTCTTC
CDR3 protein: CASSLTWAASYNEQFF

J gene: TRBJ2-5
D gene: .
V gene: TRBV28
clone size: .
CDR3 DNA: TGTGCCAGCAGTCCTCTGGAGACCCAGTACTTC
CDR3 protein: CASSPLETQYF

J gene: TRBJ1-2
D gene: .
V gene: TRBV10-3
clone size: .
CDR3 DNA: TGTGCCATCAGTGACCAACAGGGATACTCCAACTATGGCTACACCTTC
CDR3 protein: CAISDQQGYSNYGYTF

J gene: TRBJ1-1
D gene: .
V gene: TRBV9
clone size: .
CDR3 DNA: TGTGCCAGCAGCTCTCGCCAGGCGGCCGGGGAAGCTTTCTTT
CDR3 protein: CASSSRQAAGEAFF

J gene: TRBJ2-7
D gene: .
V gene: TRBV7-8
clone size: .
CDR3 DNA: TGTGCCAGCAGCTTAGGTGTTCCCGCCTACGAGCAGTACTTC
CDR3 protein: CASSLGVPAYEQYF

J gene: TRBJ1-1
D gene: TRBD1
V gene: TRBV29-1
clone size: .
CDR3 DNA: TGCAGCGTCCGGCAGACAGGGGGCGCGACTACCCCTTTCTTT
CDR3 protein: CSVRQTGGATTPFF

J gene: TRBJ2-7
D gene: .
V gene: TRBV7-2
clone size: .
CDR3 DNA: TGTGCCAGCAGCTTAGGGGGGACCCCCTACGAGCAGTACTTC
CDR3 protein: CASSLGGTPYEQYF

J gene: TRBJ1-3
D gene: .
V gene: TRBV18
clone size: .
CDR3 DNA: TGTGCCAGCTCATCCCGACGGACTTTTAGCTCTGGAAACACCATATATTTT
CDR3 protein: CASSSRRTFSSGNTIYF

J gene: TRBJ1-5
D gene: .
V gene: TRBV7-2
clone size: once
CDR3 DNA: TGTGCCAGCAGCGCCTTTCAAGGGAGGGCCGGTAGCAATCAGCCCCAGCATTTT
CDR3 protein: CASSAFQGRAGSNQPQHF

J gene: TRBJ1-3
D gene: .
V gene: TRBV18
clone size: .
CDR3 DNA: TGTGCCAGCTCTCGGGAACGGCGGAGCTCTGGAAACACCATATATTTT
CDR3 protein: CASSRERRSSGNTIYF

J gene: TRBJ2-7
D gene: .
V gene: TRBV6-5
clone size: .
CDR3 DNA: TGTGCCAGCAGTTACAAGAGGACTAAAGGGGAGCAGTACTTC
CDR3 protein: CASSYKRTKGEQYF

J gene: TRBJ1-6
D gene: .
V gene: TRBV5-1
clone size: .
CDR3 DNA: TGCGCCAGCAGCGTAGACGGGACGGGGAATTCACCCCTCCACTTT
CDR3 protein: CASSVDGTGNSPLHF

J gene: TRBJ2-5
D gene: TRBD2
V gene: TRBV14
clone size: .
CDR3 DNA: TGTGCCAGCAGCCAATTCGGGAGGGCCCAAGAGACCCAGTACTTC
CDR3 protein: CASSQFGRAQETQYF

J gene: TRBJ2-7
D gene: TRBD1
V gene: TRBV4-3
clone size: .
CDR3 DNA: TGCGCCAGCAGCCAAGCGAAATGGACAGGGTTAACGTACGAGCAGTACTTC
CDR3 protein: CASSQAKWTGLTYEQYF